This TCR beta chain was captured in a study of beta chain features in type 1 diabetes. This clone was picked up a small number of times. Its antigen is still unknown. As every portion of the isolated RNA was reverse transcribed, the sequencing read expressed TCRB transcripts. Some clones are missing from TCRdb's copy, which holds only in-frame ones; the method was immunoSEQ multiplex PCR. The sample holds some 160,000 clones, 8% to 8.5% seen once. Study-level findings and limits: There was a moderate but significant shortening of TCRB CDR3s in all four CD4+ subsets of Type 1 diabetes patients. When VDJ junctions were examined, type 1 diabetes patients showed fewer insertions and more deletions.

The material sequenced was central memory CD4+ T cells from blood. This TCR was sampled from a woman aged 18-29 years with type 1 diabetes.

CDR3 region: CASSPLEEGPYGYTF. The DNA for the CDR3 is TGTGCCAGCTCACCACTCGAGGAGGGCCCCTATGGCTACACCTTC. The rearrangement links TRBV18 to TRBJ1-2; no reliable D call. CDR3 size: 15 residues. Germline V lookup: CDR1 KGHSH, CDR2 LQKENI. V lost 1 base and J 4 bases, leaving 13 bases between the germline ends.